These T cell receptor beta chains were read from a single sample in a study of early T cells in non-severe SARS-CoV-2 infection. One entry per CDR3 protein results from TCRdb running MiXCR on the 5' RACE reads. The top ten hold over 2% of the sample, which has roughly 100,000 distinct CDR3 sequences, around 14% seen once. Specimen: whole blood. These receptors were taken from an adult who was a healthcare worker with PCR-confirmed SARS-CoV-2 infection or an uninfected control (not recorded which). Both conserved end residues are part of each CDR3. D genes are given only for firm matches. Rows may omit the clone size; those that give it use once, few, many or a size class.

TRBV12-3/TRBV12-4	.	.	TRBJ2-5	.	CASSILGRRPGETQYF
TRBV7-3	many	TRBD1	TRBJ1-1	TGTGCCAGCAGCTCCCAGGGGGGGACTGAAGCTTTCTTT	CASSSQGGTEAFF
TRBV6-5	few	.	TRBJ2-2	TGTGCCAGCAGGCCCAACAGGGACAACACCGGGGAGCTGTTTTTT	CASRPNRDNTGELFF
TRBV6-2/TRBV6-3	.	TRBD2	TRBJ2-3	TGTGCCAGCACCTCAGCGGGGGCCACAGATACGCAGTATTTT	CASTSAGATDTQYF
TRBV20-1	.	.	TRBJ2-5	TGCAGTGCCCTAAGGCGGGACCAACAAGAGACCCAGTACTTC	CSALRRDQQETQYF
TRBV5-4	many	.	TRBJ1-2	TGTGCCAGCAGCTTGGGGGGTAGCTATGGCTACACCTTC	CASSLGGSYGYTF
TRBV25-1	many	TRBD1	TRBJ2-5	TGTGCCAGCAGTGAACAAGGACAGGCCCGAGAGACCCAGTACTTC	CASSEQGQARETQYF
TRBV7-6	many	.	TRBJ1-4	TGTGCCAGCAGCCGGGAGCGGGTGCCGGAAAAACTGTTTTTT	CASSRERVPEKLFF
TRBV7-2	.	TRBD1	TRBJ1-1	TGTGCCAGCAGCTTCCTGACAGGGGACACTGAAGCTTTCTTT	CASSFLTGDTEAFF
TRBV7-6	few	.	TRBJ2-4	TGTGCCAGCAGCTTATCGGCGGGGTCGAACATTCAGTACTTC	CASSLSAGSNIQYF
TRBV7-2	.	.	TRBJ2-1	TGTGCCAGCAGCCCATGGGGCAATGAGCAGTTCTTC	CASSPWGNEQFF
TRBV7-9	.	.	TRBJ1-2	TGTGCCAGCAGCTCCACAGGGTTTACGGTAACTGGCTACACCTTC	CASSSTGFTVTGYTF
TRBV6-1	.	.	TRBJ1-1	TGTGCCAGCAGTGAAGGGTTAAAGTGGACTGAAGCTTTCTTT	CASSEGLKWTEAFF
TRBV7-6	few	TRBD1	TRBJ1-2	TGTGCCAGCAGCCCACAGACAGGGGTGGGTTTCGGCTACACCTTC	CASSPQTGVGFGYTF
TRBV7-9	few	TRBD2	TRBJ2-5	TGTGCCAGCAGCCGCGGGGGGCAAGAGACCCAGTACTTC	CASSRGGQETQYF
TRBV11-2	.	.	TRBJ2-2	TGTGCCAGCAGCTTAAAACTGTCGACAATGAACACCGGGGAGCTGTTTTTT	CASSLKLSTMNTGELFF
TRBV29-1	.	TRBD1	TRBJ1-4	TGCAGCGTTGAGGACAGGGGAGCTAATGAAAAACTGTTTTTT	CSVEDRGANEKLFF
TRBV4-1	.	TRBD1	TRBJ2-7	TGCGCCAGCAGCCAAGGGGACAGCCCCACCTACGAGCAGTACTTC	CASSQGDSPTYEQYF
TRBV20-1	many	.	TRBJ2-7	TGCAGTGCTAGCCTACTCAGGGGACGGGGGGAGCAGTACTTC	CSASLLRGRGEQYF
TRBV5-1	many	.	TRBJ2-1	TGCGCCAGCAGCTTCGAGGGCAGCTCCTACAATGAGCAGTTCTTC	CASSFEGSSYNEQFF
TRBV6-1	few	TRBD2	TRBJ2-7	TGTGCCAGCAGTGAAGCCTCGGGGAGGGAGCGGTACTTC	CASSEASGRERYF
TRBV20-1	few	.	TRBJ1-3	TGCAGTGCTAGAGATGACGGGACTTACACCATATATTTT	CSARDDGTYTIYF
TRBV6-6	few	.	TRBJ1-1	TGTGCCAGCAGTCGACCTGACGGTAACACTGAAGCTTTCTTT	CASSRPDGNTEAFF
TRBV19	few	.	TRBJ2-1	TGTGCCAGTAGTATAGGAGGCCCTAGCCCCCATGAGCAGTTCTTC	CASSIGGPSPHEQFF
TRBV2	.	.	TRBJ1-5	TGTGCCAGCAGTGGCGGGACGGGAAGTTCGCCCCAGCATTTT	CASSGGTGSSPQHF
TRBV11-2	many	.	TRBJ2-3	TGTGCCAGCAGCTTATTCCTCACAGATACGCAGTATTTT	CASSLFLTDTQYF
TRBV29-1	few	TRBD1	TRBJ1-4	TGCAGCGTTGGGACAGGGGGTGAAAAACTGTTTTTT	CSVGTGGEKLFF
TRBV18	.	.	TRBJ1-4	TGTGCCAGCTCACCCGGAGATGAAAAACTGTTTTTT	CASSPGDEKLFF
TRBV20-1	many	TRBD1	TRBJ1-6	TGCAGTGCCCCGAGAGGGACAGGGTTTTCACCCCTCCACTTT	CSAPRGTGFSPLHF
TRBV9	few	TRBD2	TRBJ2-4	TGTGCCAGCAGCGTAGGTGCGGGGGAAGCCAAAAACATTCAGTACTTC	CASSVGAGEAKNIQYF
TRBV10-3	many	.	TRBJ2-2	TGTGCCATCAGTGACATACTACCCACCGGGGAGCTGTTTTTT	CAISDILPTGELFF
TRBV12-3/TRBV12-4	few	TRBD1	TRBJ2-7	TGTGCCAGCAGTCAGACCGGGACAGGGACTTTCGGGCAGTACTTC	CASSQTGTGTFGQYF
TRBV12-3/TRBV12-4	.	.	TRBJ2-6	TGTGCCAGCAGTGGACGGACCTCTGGGGCCAACGTCCTGACTTTC	CASSGRTSGANVLTF
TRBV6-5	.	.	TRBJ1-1	TGTGCCAGCAGTTACTCGGTTCGGGAAGAAGCTTTCTTT	CASSYSVREEAFF
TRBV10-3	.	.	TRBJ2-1	TGTGCCATCAGTGAGTGGTCGGGACGGCGGAAAGACAATGAGCAGTTCTTC	CAISEWSGRRKDNEQFF
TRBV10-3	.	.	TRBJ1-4	TGTGCCATCAGCCAACCCGCAACTAATGAAAAACTGTTTTTT	CAISQPATNEKLFF
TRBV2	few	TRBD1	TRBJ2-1	TGTGCCAGCAGTGAACTACAGGGGCACAATGAGCAGTTCTTC	CASSELQGHNEQFF
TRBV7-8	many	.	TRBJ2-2	TGTGCCAGCAGCTTAGGGCCAGGGAACACCGGGGAGCTGTTTTTT	CASSLGPGNTGELFF
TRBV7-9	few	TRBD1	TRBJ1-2	TGTGCCAGCAGAGGGGACAGGGGACGGTTGGGCTACACCTTC	CASRGDRGRLGYTF
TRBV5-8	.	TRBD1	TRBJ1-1	TGTGCCAGCAGCTTGAGGGACAGGAACACTGAAGCTTTCTTT	CASSLRDRNTEAFF